The 2 T cell receptor beta chains given below trace back to one sample, sequenced in a study of T-cell memory formation after mild COVID-19. TCRdb re-called the 5' RACE reads with MiXCR, one entry per CDR3 protein. The table records fewer than 250,000 distinct CDR3 sequences, approximately 15% of them present only once. The material sequenced was PBMCs or a T cell subset sorted from them (not recorded which). The receptors originated from an adult woman who had mild COVID-19 (a few samples of this study predate the infection). Cell type and time point are not known.

V gene TRBV30 combines with J gene TRBJ1-1, with 8 bases lining up with TRBD1. J was trimmed by 0 bases and V by 0 bases; bases with no gene match: 9. This CDR3 has 17 amino acids. CDR1 is GTSNPN, CDR2 SVGIG, per germline (reference sequence). CDR3 coding DNA: TGTGCCTGGAGTGTCACGGCAGGGGGCTTTTTGAACACTGAAGCTTTCTTT. Translating it yields CAWSVTAGGFLNTEAFF.

The chain uses TRBV12-3 or TRBV12-4 and TRBJ1-5; D remains ambiguous. The CDR3 is made up of 13 amino acids. V was shortened by 7 bases and J by 1 base, with 8 bases between the two germline ends. This CDR3 reads CASNLGSNQPQHF. The CDR3 DNA sequence: TGTGCCAGCAACCTGGGGAGCAATCAGCCCCAGCATTTT.